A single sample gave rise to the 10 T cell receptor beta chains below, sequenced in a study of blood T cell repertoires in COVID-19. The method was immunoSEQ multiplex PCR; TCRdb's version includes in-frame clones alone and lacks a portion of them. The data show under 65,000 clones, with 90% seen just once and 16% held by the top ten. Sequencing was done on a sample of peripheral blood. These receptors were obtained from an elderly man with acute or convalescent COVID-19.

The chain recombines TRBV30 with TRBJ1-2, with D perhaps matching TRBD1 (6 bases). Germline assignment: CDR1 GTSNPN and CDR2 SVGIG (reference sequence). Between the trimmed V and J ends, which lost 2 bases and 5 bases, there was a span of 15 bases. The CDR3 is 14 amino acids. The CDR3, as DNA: TGTGCCTGGAGTACCCAAGCAGGGACATATGGCTACACCTTC. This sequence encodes CAWSTQAGTYGYTF.

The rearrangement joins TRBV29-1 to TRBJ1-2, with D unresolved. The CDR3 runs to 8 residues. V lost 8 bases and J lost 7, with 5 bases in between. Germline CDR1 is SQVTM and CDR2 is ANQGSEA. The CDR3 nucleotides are TGCAGCAGAGTTGGCTACACCTTC. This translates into CSRVGYTF. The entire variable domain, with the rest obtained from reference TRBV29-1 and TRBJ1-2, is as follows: SAVISQKPSRDICQRGTSLTIQCQVDSQVTMMFWYRQQPGQSLTLIATANQGSEATYESGFVIDKFPISRPNLTFSTLTVSNMSPEDSSIYLCSRVGYTFGSGTRLTVV.

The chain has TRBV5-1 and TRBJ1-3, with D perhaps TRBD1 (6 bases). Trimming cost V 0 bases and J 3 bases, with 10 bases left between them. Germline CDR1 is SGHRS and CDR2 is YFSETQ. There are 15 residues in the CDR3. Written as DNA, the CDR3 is TGCGCCAGCAGCTTGGCAGGGGCGAGTGGAAACACCATATATTTT. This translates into CASSLAGASGNTIYF. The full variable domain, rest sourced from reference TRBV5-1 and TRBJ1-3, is KAGVTQTPRYLIKTRGQQVTLSCSPISGHRSVSWYQQTPGQGLQFLFEYFSETQRNKGNFPGRFSGRQFSNSRSEMNVSTLELGDSALYLCASSLAGASGNTIYFGEGSWLTVV.

The CDR3 region has the DNA TGCAGTGCTGGGGACAGAGAGACCCAGTACTTC. Its protein product is CSAGDRETQYF. This sequence joins TRBV20-1 and TRBJ2-5; 7 bases line up with TRBD1. V was clipped by 5 bases and J by 4 bases; unmatched bases: 1. This CDR3 spans 11 amino acids. Germline-derived CDR1 and CDR2 are DFQATT and SNEGSKA (reference sequence).

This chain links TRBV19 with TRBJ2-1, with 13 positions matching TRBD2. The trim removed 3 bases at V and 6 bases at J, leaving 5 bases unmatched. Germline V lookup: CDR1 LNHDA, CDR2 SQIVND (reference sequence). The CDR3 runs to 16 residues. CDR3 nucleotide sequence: TGTGCCAGTAGTATCGACGGACTAGCGGGGGCCAATGAGCAGTTCTTC. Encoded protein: CASSIDGLAGANEQFF.

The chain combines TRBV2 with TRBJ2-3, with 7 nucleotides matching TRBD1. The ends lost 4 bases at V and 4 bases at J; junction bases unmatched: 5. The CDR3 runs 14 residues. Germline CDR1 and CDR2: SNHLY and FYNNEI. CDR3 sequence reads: CASSGRGQADTQYF. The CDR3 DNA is TGTGCCAGCAGTGGAAGGGGGCAGGCAGATACGCAGTATTTT.

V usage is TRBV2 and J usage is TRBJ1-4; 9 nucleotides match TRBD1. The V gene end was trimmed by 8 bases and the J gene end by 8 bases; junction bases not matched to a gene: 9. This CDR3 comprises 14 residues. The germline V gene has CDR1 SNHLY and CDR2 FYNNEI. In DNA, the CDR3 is TGTGCCAGCTGGGGTACAGGGGGCGACGAAAAACTGTTTTTT. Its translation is CASWGTGGDEKLFF.

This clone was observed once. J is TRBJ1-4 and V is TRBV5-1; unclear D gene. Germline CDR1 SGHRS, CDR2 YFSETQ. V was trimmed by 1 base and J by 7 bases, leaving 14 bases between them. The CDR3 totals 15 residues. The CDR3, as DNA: TGCGCCAGCAGCTTGATGAGGGCCTATGGTGAAAAACTGTTTTTT. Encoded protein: CASSLMRAYGEKLFF.

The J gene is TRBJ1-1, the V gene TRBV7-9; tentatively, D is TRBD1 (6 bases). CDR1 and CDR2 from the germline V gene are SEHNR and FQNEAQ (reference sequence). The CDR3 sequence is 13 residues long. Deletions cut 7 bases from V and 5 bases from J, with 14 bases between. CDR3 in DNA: TGTGCCAGCATCAAACTGGGGGCGACTGAAGCTTTCTTT. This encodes CASIKLGATEAFF.

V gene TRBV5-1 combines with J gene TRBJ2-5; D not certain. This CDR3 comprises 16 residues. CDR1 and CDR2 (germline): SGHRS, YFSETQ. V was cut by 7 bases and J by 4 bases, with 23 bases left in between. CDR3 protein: CASQYGTLTSGETQYF. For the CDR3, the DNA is TGCGCCAGCCAATACGGTACACTTACTTCGGGAGAGACCCAGTACTTC.